Below are 28 T cell receptor beta chains sequenced from a single sample in a study of T cells in Graves' hyperthyroidism and ophthalmopathy. The investigators amplified TCR beta CDR3 regions from RNA transcripts. Initially, a first-round RT-PCR of the TCR CDR3 employed the HTBI primer set. MiXCR, run by TCRdb on the multiplex PCR reads, gives a single entry per CDR3 protein. This sample has a few hundred thousand distinct CDR3 sequences, with around 16% found just once. Sequenced: blood. The receptor set was obtained from a woman in her twenties or thirties with Graves' hyperthyroidism.

This clonotype was counted between two and nine times. A read error may explain this, as a much larger clone is one base away. This chain uses TRBV20-1 with TRBJ2-7, with D possibly matching TRBD1 (5 bases). This CDR3 region has 14 residues. With 2 bases removed from V and 8 bases from J, the gap between germline ends came to 19 bases. CDR1 is DFQATT and CDR2 is SNEGSKA in the germline V gene (reference sequence). In DNA, the CDR3 is TGCAGTGCTAGATCGCTAGGGCGGTCGGACAAGCAGTACTTC. Amino acids: CSARSLGRSDKQYF.

The V call is TRBV12-3 or TRBV12-4, the J call TRBJ1-1; TRBD1 is a possible D gene (5 bases). Trimming took off 7 bases at V and 6 bases at J, with 18 bases between the two ends. The CDR3 has 14 amino acids. CDR3 sequence reads: CASTLGGLHAEAFF. The DNA of the CDR3 is TGTGCCAGCACCCTGGGGGGGTTGCACGCTGAAGCTTTCTTT.

The chain carries TRBV20-1 and TRBJ2-1; 11 positions match TRBD2. There are 14 residues in the CDR3. CDR1 and CDR2 (germline): DFQATT, SNEGSKA (reference sequence). The V and J ends lost 6 bases and 7 bases, in that order; junction bases with no gene match: 8. The CDR3 is CSARPRTSGNEQFF. As DNA, the CDR3 is TGCAGTGCCAGGCCCCGGACTAGCGGGAATGAGCAGTTCTTC.

This clonotype has more than one count but fewer than ten. At one boundary the junction diverges from the germline segment, which might be a read error. The chain has TRBV30 and TRBJ1-2, with D unclear. The CDR3 contains 14 residues. Looked up from germline, CDR1 is GTSNPN and CDR2 is SVGIG (reference sequence). CDR3 loop: CAWSPRQEPNGYAF. In DNA form, the CDR3 reads TGTGCCTGGAGTCCGCGCCAGGAACCCAATGGCTACGCCTTC.

This rearrangement joins TRBV4-2 to TRBJ2-1, with 13 bases matching TRBD2. Germline V lookup: CDR1 LGHNA, CDR2 YNFKEQ. Losses at the gene ends were 4 bases for V and 10 bases for J; bases not matched to a gene: 4. The CDR3 has 14 amino acids. CDR3 nucleotides: TGTGCCAGCAGCCCGGGACTAGCGGGAAGGGAGCAGTTCTTC. Translated: CASSPGLAGREQFF.

The sample holds many counts of this clonotype. The chain carries TRBV20-1 and TRBJ2-7, with TRBD2 matching over 10 bases. Losses at the gene ends were 3 bases for V and 5 bases for J; bases not matched to a gene: 13. Germline values: CDR1 DFQATT, CDR2 SNEGSKA (reference sequence). The CDR3 has 16 amino acids. The CDR3 sequence is CSASNFLASGSHEQYF. The CDR3 region has the DNA TGCAGTGCTAGCAATTTTCTGGCTAGCGGGAGCCACGAGCAGTACTTC.

Of note for this clonotype: A read error may be the cause here, since a much bigger clone is one base away. The chain joins TRBV3-1 to TRBJ1-5; possibly TRBD1 for D (6 bases). The CDR3 contains 15 residues. Trimming pared 1 base from V and 9 bases from J, leaving 16 bases between. The germline gives CDR1 LGHDT, CDR2 YNNKEL (reference sequence). DNA for the CDR3: TGTGCCAGCAGCCAAGCGCCGTCAGGGGATCGGCCCCAGCATTTT. This translates into CASSQAPSGDRPQHF.

This clonotype has more than one count but fewer than ten. V usage is TRBV14 and J usage is TRBJ2-1; TRBD2 agrees at 11 bases. This CDR3 spans 17 amino acids. V was pared by 3 bases and J by 4 bases, with 8 bases of the junction left unmatched. Germline assignment: CDR1 SGHDN and CDR2 FVKESK. CDR3 residues: CASSHTGLADRYNEQFF. As DNA, the CDR3 is TGTGCCAGCAGCCATACGGGACTAGCGGACCGTTACAATGAGCAGTTCTTC.

This clonotype was detected many times. The chain combines TRBV10-3 with TRBJ2-7, with unresolved D. This CDR3 has 14 residues. V lost 0 bases and J lost 5, with 11 bases in between. The germline V gene has CDR1 ENHRY and CDR2 SYGVKD. The CDR3 protein is CAISESRGIDEQYF. CDR3 coding DNA: TGTGCCATCAGTGAGTCGCGCGGTATCGACGAGCAGTACTTC.

There are many counts of this clonotype. The chain joins TRBV7-2 to TRBJ1-5; possible D gene TRBD1, 5 bases. CDR1 is SGHTA and CDR2 is FQGNSA in the germline V gene. The CDR3 spans 15 residues. V was clipped by 5 bases and J by 6 bases, with 17 bases between them. CDR3 amino acids: CASSLPGRTGQPQHF. For the CDR3, the DNA is TGTGCCAGCAGCCTACCAGGGAGGACGGGTCAGCCCCAGCATTTT.

The chain is built from TRBV6-1 and TRBJ2-3; 12 nucleotides match TRBD2. The CDR3 covers 17 residues. V lost 1 base to trimming and J lost 2 bases; unmatched junction nucleotides: 4. Germline CDR1 reads MNHNS; CDR2 reads SASEGT. Here the CDR3 reads CASSEDTSGRHTDTQYF. As DNA, the CDR3 is TGTGCCAGCAGTGAAGACACTAGCGGGAGGCACACAGATACGCAGTATTTT.

At least ten counts were recorded for this clonotype. The CDR3 region is CAWSGSGGEQYF. In nucleotides, the CDR3 is TGTGCCTGGAGTGGCTCTGGGGGAGAGCAGTACTTC. The chain has TRBV30 and TRBJ2-7; tentatively, D is TRBD1 or TRBD2 (5 bases each). Germline V gene sequence: CDR1 GTSNPN, CDR2 SVGIG (reference sequence). The V and J ends lost 1 base and 7 bases respectively, with 11 bases between them. This CDR3 has 12 amino acids.

There are a few counts of this clonotype. The rearrangement joins TRBV20-1 to TRBJ1-4, with 8 bases that match TRBD1. The length of the CDR3 is 14 residues. With 0 bases clipped from V and 10 bases from J, the junction kept 7 bases outside the gene matches. Germline assignment: CDR1 DFQATT and CDR2 SNEGSKA (reference sequence). The CDR3 DNA is TGCAGTGCTAGAGATCAGGGGGCAGGGGGAAAACTGTTTTTT. Translated, it gives CSARDQGAGGKLFF.

This clonotype has a count of ten or more. J is TRBJ2-6 and V is TRBV28; D remains unclear. CDR1 and CDR2 (germline): MDHEN, SYDVKM. This CDR3 spans 16 amino acids. V was shortened by 8 bases and J by 0 bases, with 14 bases between the two germline ends. The CDR3 protein is CASDRSALSGANVLTF. The CDR3 DNA sequence: TGTGCCAGCGATAGGAGTGCCCTCTCTGGGGCCAACGTCCTGACTTTC. The full variable domain, completed using reference TRBV28 and TRBJ2-6, is DVKVTQSSRYLVKRTGEKVFLECVQDMDHENMFWYRQDPGLGLRLIYFSYDVKMKEKGDIPEGYSVSREKKERFSLILESASTNQTSMYLCASDRSALSGANVLTFGAGSRLTVL.

This clonotype has at least ten counts. The chain couples TRBV7-2 to TRBJ2-1; 11 nucleotides align to TRBD2. Germline V gives CDR1 SGHTA, CDR2 FQGNSA. The CDR3 has 15 amino acids. The junction had 0 bases not matched to a gene; V was cut back by 1 base and J by 4 bases. Here the CDR3 reads CASSLVAGGYNEQFF. For the CDR3, the DNA is TGTGCCAGCAGCTTAGTAGCGGGAGGGTACAATGAGCAGTTCTTC.

This clonotype was observed many times. The CDR3, as DNA: TGTGCCTTAAACAGGGGTTTCTACGAGCAGTACTTC. Its translation: CALNRGFYEQYF. The gene calls are TRBV30 and TRBJ2-7; 7 nucleotides align to TRBD1. This CDR3 has 12 residues. Germline CDR1 and CDR2: GTSNPN and SVGIG (reference sequence). V shed 7 bases, J shed 3 bases, and the junction held 6 bases outside the gene matches.

The J gene is TRBJ2-2, the V gene TRBV19; D might be TRBD1 or TRBD2, each matching 6 bases. The germline CDR1 and CDR2 sequences are LNHDA and SQIVND (reference sequence). This CDR3 is 13 amino acids long. Trimming took 10 bases from V and 7 from J, leaving 16 bases between them. The CDR3 is CATGGRLSGELFF. The CDR3 DNA reads TGTGCCACCGGGGGCAGATTGAGCGGGGAGCTGTTTTTT.

The rearrangement links TRBV12-3 or TRBV12-4 to TRBJ1-3; possibly TRBD1 for D (5 bases). Trimming left V 1 base short and J 0 bases short, with 7 bases between. The CDR3 loop spans 15 amino acids. Written as DNA, the CDR3 is TGTGCCAGCAGTTTAGGGGACGACTCTGGAAACACCATATATTTT. Translation: CASSLGDDSGNTIYF.

Ten or more counts support this clonotype. CDR3 in amino acids: CASSLFPPSGSTDTQYF. CDR3 nucleotide sequence: TGTGCCAGCAGTTTATTCCCACCTAGCGGTAGCACAGATACGCAGTATTTT. V usage is TRBV27 and J usage is TRBJ2-3, with 7 bases identical to TRBD2. Germline loops: CDR1 MNHEY, CDR2 SMNVEV (reference sequence). V shed 1 base, J shed 0 bases, and the junction held 7 bases outside the gene matches. The CDR3 consists of 17 residues.

This clonotype was observed many times. The rearrangement uses TRBV10-3 and TRBJ2-3, with D uncertain. Per germline, CDR1 ENHRY and CDR2 SYGVKD. Trimming shortened V by 0 bases and J by 6 bases, and 7 bases separated the two germline ends. This CDR3 comprises 13 residues. The CDR3 sequence: CAISESEEDTQYF. The CDR3 DNA sequence: TGTGCCATCAGTGAGTCTGAGGAGGATACGCAGTATTTT.

This clonotype was observed a handful of times. One base away lies a much larger clone, so this may be a sequencing read error. The chain couples TRBV7-3 to TRBJ1-1; D not resolved. The CDR3 loop spans 15 amino acids. Trimming cost V 0 bases and J 6 bases, with 14 bases left between them. Germline assignment: CDR1 SGHTA and CDR2 FQGTGA. The CDR3 sequence is CASSLTAGVGAEAFF. The CDR3 DNA reads as TGTGCCAGCAGCTTAACAGCCGGGGTTGGCGCTGAAGCTTTCTTT.

This clonotype showed up many times. The chain carries TRBV5-8 and TRBJ2-7; D ambiguous. The CDR3 runs to 13 residues. The V gene's germline CDR1 is SGHTS and CDR2 YDEGEE. V was clipped by 3 bases and J by 0 bases, with 7 bases between them. In DNA, the CDR3 is TGTGCCAGCAGCTCCCGCCCCTCCTACGAGCAGTACTTC. This sequence encodes CASSSRPSYEQYF.

Ten or more counts support this clonotype. The J gene is TRBJ1-4, the V gene TRBV12-3 or TRBV12-4; 9 bases agree with TRBD1. The CDR3 totals 14 residues. J lost 7 bases, V lost 3 bases, and 3 bases had no gene match. The CDR3 DNA sequence: TGTGCCAGCAGTTTTACAGGGGGCGGTGAAAAACTGTTTTTT. Residues: CASSFTGGGEKLFF.

This rearrangement joins TRBV3-1 to TRBJ2-2; 13 nucleotides agree with TRBD2. With V trimmed by 1 base and J by 6 bases, 2 bases remained unmatched. From germline, CDR1 is LGHDT and CDR2 YNNKEL (reference sequence). The CDR3 loop spans 16 amino acids. The CDR3, as DNA: TGTGCCAGCAGCCAAGCCGGGACTAGCGGGGCCGGGGAGCTGTTTTTT. Translated, it gives CASSQAGTSGAGELFF.

This clonotype was seen at least ten times. The genes are TRBV27 and TRBJ2-1, with D maybe TRBD1 (7 bases). Germline V gives CDR1 MNHEY, CDR2 SMNVEV (reference sequence). The CDR3 extends over 17 amino acids. The germline V and J ends were trimmed by 5 bases and 0 bases, with 17 bases remaining between them. The CDR3 nucleotides read TGTGCCAGCAGTCGCGGGACAGTCGTGAGCTCCTACAATGAGCAGTTCTTC. It codes for CASSRGTVVSSYNEQFF.

This clonotype was detected many times. The V gene is TRBV28, the J gene TRBJ2-7; 10 bases fit TRBD2. V lost 2 bases to trimming and J lost 2 bases; unmatched junction nucleotides: 6. Germline V gives CDR1 MDHEN, CDR2 SYDVKM. The CDR3 has 16 amino acids. This chain's CDR3 is CASSLPSGRGPYEQYF. The CDR3 DNA reads TGTGCCAGCAGTTTACCCAGCGGGAGGGGCCCCTACGAGCAGTACTTC.

At least ten counts were recorded for this clonotype. The chain uses TRBV11-2 and TRBJ2-7, with D perhaps matching TRBD2 (5 bases). Per the germline V gene, CDR1 is SGHAT and CDR2 is FQNNGV. Trimming removed 5 bases from V and 3 bases from J, with 14 bases in between. The CDR3 loop spans 14 amino acids. CDR3 residues: CASSPDSVRYEQYF. The CDR3 coding sequence is TGTGCCAGCAGCCCGGACTCAGTCCGCTACGAGCAGTACTTC. Combining the CDR3 with reference TRBV11-2 and TRBJ2-7 gives the whole variable domain EAGVAQSPRYKIIEKRQSVAFWCNPISGHATLYWYQQILGQGPKLLIQFQNNGVVDDSQLPKDRFSAERLKGVDSTLKIQPAKLEDSAVYLCASSPDSVRYEQYFGPGTRLTVT.

There are many counts of this clonotype. The junction does not match germline at one end; this may be a read error. V usage is TRBV7-7 and J usage is TRBJ2-1; D is undetermined. CDR1 is SSHAT, CDR2 FNYEAQ, per germline (reference sequence). This CDR3 spans 12 amino acids. The CDR3 reads CASSFLVDEQFF. CDR3 in DNA: TGTGCTAGCAGCTTTCTGGTGGATGAGCAGTTCTTC. Looking up the rest from reference TRBV7-7 and TRBJ2-1 gives the full variable domain: GAGVSQSPRYKVTKRGQDVTLRCDPISSHATLYWYQQALGQGPEFLTYFNYEAQPDKSGLPSDRFSAERPEGSISTLTIQRTEQRDSAMYRCASSFLVDEQFFGPGTRLTVL.